This TCR beta chain was recorded in a study of PD-1 blockade in classical Hodgkin lymphoma. Measured with immunoSEQ multiplex PCR; TCRdb has only the in-frame clones, and not every one. The sample has about 33,000 clones, 90% to 95% seen once. The V and J ends lost 5 bases and 9 bases, in that order; junction bases with no gene match: 11. Germline V gene sequence: CDR1 GTSNPN, CDR2 SVGIG (reference sequence). The CDR3 is 14 amino acids. About this clone itself: Its antigen is still unknown.

As for time point: newly diagnosed, previously untreated cHL patient sample. Study observations and caveats: As was reported, newly diagnosed patients showed lower baseline TCR diversity than healthy donors did.

This receptor was obtained from a human donor with classical Hodgkin lymphoma. The specimen was peripheral blood mononuclear cells (PBMCs). The chain couples TRBV30 to TRBJ1-4; 8 bases match TRBD1. The CDR3 loop is CAWRGAGGVKKLFF. As DNA, the CDR3 is TGTGCCTGGCGGGGGGCAGGGGGCGTGAAAAAACTGTTTTTT.